This T cell receptor beta chain was documented in a study of T cell repertoires in aging, cancer and after chemotherapy. Whole-study findings and limits: In healthy donors, age-related TCR diversity loss mainly reflected lost richness.

Of note for this clonotype: The antigen is not known.

Rearranged V-D-J TRB sequences were amplified with a mixed TRB-A/B primer pool. TCRdb re-analysed the multiplex PCR reads in MiXCR, keeping a single row per CDR3 protein. This table holds several thousand distinct CDR3 sequences, approximately 30% found once. Amplification of TCR beta used genomic DNA extracted from peripheral blood. In germline, CDR1 is SGHKS, CDR2 YYEKEE (reference sequence). The CDR3 spans 15 residues. The ends lost 0 bases at V and 6 bases at J; junction bases unmatched: 5. This TCR came from a human donor with a blood cancer. The rearrangement uses TRBV5-5 and TRBJ1-3, with 8 nucleotides matching TRBD1. Sequenced: blood. The CDR3 DNA follows: TGTGCCAGCAGCTTGGTGCCGGACAGGGTAAACACCATATATTTT. Amino acid sequence: CASSLVPDRVNTIYF.